This T cell receptor (beta chain) was sequenced during a study of brain metastases from non-small cell lung cancer. The CDR3 length is 15 residues. Per germline, CDR1 MDHEN and CDR2 SYDVKM. V shed 6 bases and J shed 3 bases, with 16 bases lying between them. This table comes from immunoSEQ multiplex PCR, and its TCRdb copy is limited to in-frame clones, with some not included. The top ten clones hold roughly 4.8% of a sample with about a thousand clones, over 75% of them seen once. What was sequenced was tumor-adjacent normal tissue. V is TRBV28 and J is TRBJ2-3, with D possibly being TRBD1 (5 bases). The sequence derives from a donor at least 40 years old with non-small cell lung cancer. The CDR3 DNA reads TGTGCCAGCAGGCCCGACAGATTTTGGACAGATACGCAGTATTTT. Translating gives CASRPDRFWTDTQYF.